Sequencing of this T cell receptor beta chain was carried out in a study of cytomegalovirus exposure and HLA in healthy donors. Sequencing was performed with immunoSEQ multiplex PCR; in TCRdb, only in-frame clones are kept and a portion is missing. In the table there are 70,000 to 90,000 clones, over 80% of which are singletons. CDR3 length equals 15 residues. Notes on the study in general: Associated with cytomegalovirus, according to the listing, were 150 to 200 TCR beta chains. A few of the chains that were CMV-associated were confirmed in vitro to be specific for CMV antigens.

The donors were members of the validation cohort, which comprised 120 subjects and was separate from the first cohort of 670 or so subjects. Note on this clone: Its antigen is as yet unknown.

This TCR was recovered from a man in his thirties or forties in good health and CMV-seronegative. Sequencing used PBMCs. The J gene is TRBJ2-7, the V gene TRBV21-1; TRBD2 is taken as the D call from the table, unchecked against the DNA. TRBV21-1 is a documented pseudogene. The CDR3 spells CASSNQGLAGVEQYF. The CDR3, as DNA: TGTGCCAGCAGCAATCAGGGACTAGCCGGAGTCGAGCAGTACTTC.